These 12 T cell receptor beta chains were all obtained from the same sample, sequenced in a study of metastatic and nonmetastatic thyroid tumors. No patient had received any treatment before thyroid surgery. TCRdb re-called the PCR reads through MiXCR. The table records tens of thousands of clones, roughly 30% of them present only once. Sequencing was performed on blood. The receptors derive from a female donor with papillary thyroid cancer or a benign thyroid nodule (not recorded which). Some clones in this sample may be carry-over from other donors' samples.

This clone was recorded a few times. V and J are TRBV6-2 or TRBV6-3 and TRBJ2-7; D might be TRBD2 (6 bases). V lost 8 bases to trimming and J lost 6 bases, with 20 bases between them. Germline lookup yields CDR1 MNHEY and CDR2 SVGEGT. The CDR3 spans 14 residues. The CDR3 spells CASQRGSAEGEQYF. The CDR3 DNA is TGTGCCAGCCAACGGGGTAGCGCGGAGGGCGAGCAGTACTTC.

The chain is built from TRBV4-1 and TRBJ2-1, with TRBD1 matching over 9 bases. Losses at the gene ends were 0 bases for V and 7 bases for J; bases not matched to a gene: 13. CDR3 length: 18 residues. Germline CDR1 and CDR2: MGHRA and YSYEKL. The CDR3 region has the DNA TGCGCCAGCAGCCAAGATTTTATTGGGGTCGGACAGGGGAATGAGCAGTTCTTC. It specifies CASSQDFIGVGQGNEQFF.

V and J are TRBV11-3 and TRBJ1-2; TRBD1 agrees at 11 bases. Germline V gene sequence: CDR1 SGHNT, CDR2 YENEEA. The V and J ends lost 5 bases and 5 bases, in that order; junction bases with no gene match: 4. This CDR3 has 14 residues. The DNA for the CDR3 is TGTGCCAGCAGCGTTGGGACAGGGGGGTATGGCTACACCTTC. The encoded protein is CASSVGTGGYGYTF. Looking up the rest from reference TRBV11-3 and TRBJ1-2 gives the full variable domain: EAGVVQSPRYKIIEKKQPVAFWCNPISGHNTLYWYLQNLGQGPELLIRYENEEAVDDSQLPKDRFSAERLKGVDSTLKIQPAELGDSAVYLCASSVGTGGYGYTFGSGTRLTVV.

This clone was observed a handful of times. J is TRBJ2-7 and V is TRBV6-1; tentative D call: TRBD1 (5 bases). This CDR3 is built from 16 residues. V was cut by 6 bases and J by 4 bases, with 22 bases left in between. Germline assignment: CDR1 MNHNS and CDR2 SASEGT. CDR3 nucleotide sequence: TGTGCCAGCAGCCAGTATGGGGCCCCTTCCGGTTACGAGCAGTACTTC. Protein: CASSQYGAPSGYEQYF.

CDR3 coding DNA: TGCGCCAGCAGCCCGGACAGGATCGTGGGGGAGCTGTTTTTT. Translated: CASSPDRIVGELFF. The rearrangement joins TRBV5-1 to TRBJ2-2; 7 nucleotides match TRBD1. The CDR3 is made up of 14 amino acids. Germline V CDR1 and CDR2: SGHRS, YFSETQ. V dropped 4 bases and J dropped 8; count of bases not matched to a gene: 8.

V gene TRBV18 combines with J gene TRBJ1-6, with 8 bases fitting TRBD1. CDR1 is KGHSH, CDR2 LQKENI, per germline. The CDR3 has 14 residues. The V segment lost 2 bases and the J segment 10 bases; nucleotides outside the gene matches: 4. CDR3 amino acids: CASSPARDRSPLHF. The CDR3 DNA reads TGTGCCAGCTCACCAGCCAGGGACAGGTCACCCCTCCACTTT.

V usage is TRBV20-1 and J usage is TRBJ2-3; D is possibly TRBD2 (5 bases). The CDR3 is 13 amino acids. Trimming shortened V by 2 bases and J by 6 bases, and 12 bases separated the two germline ends. The V gene's germline CDR1 is DFQATT and CDR2 SNEGSKA (reference sequence). Written as DNA, the CDR3 is TGCAGTGCTAGATTCCTAGCCAGGGATACGCAGTATTTT. As protein: CSARFLARDTQYF.

This clone came up a few times. This rearrangement joins TRBV6-5 to TRBJ2-7, with TRBD2 matching 9 bases. This CDR3 is 15 amino acids long. Trimming removed 0 bases from V and 4 bases from J; junction bases left unmatched: 4. Germline CDR1 is MNHEY and CDR2 is SVGAGI. CDR3 in amino acids: CASSYSGGGDYEQYF. The CDR3 DNA follows: TGTGCCAGCAGTTACTCGGGCGGGGGGGATTACGAGCAGTACTTC.

This clone has more than one count but fewer than ten. The genes are TRBV12-3 or TRBV12-4 and TRBJ2-1; TRBD2 matches at 12 bases. V shed 6 bases, J shed 3 bases, and the junction held 3 bases outside the gene matches. The CDR3 runs 15 residues. The CDR3 DNA sequence: TGTGCCAGCAGCACGGGACTAGCGGGCTACAATGAGCAGTTCTTC. This sequence encodes CASSTGLAGYNEQFF.

This clone appeared many times. A read error may produce the germline difference seen at one junction end. The chain links TRBV11-2 to TRBJ1-2, with D possibly matching TRBD1 (5 bases). CDR1 and CDR2 from the germline V gene are SGHAT and FQNNGV. The CDR3 runs 15 residues. DNA for the CDR3: TGTGCCAGCAGCGTAGACAGTCGCCTTAACTATGGCTACACCTTC. This sequence encodes CASSVDSRLNYGYTF.

This clone was picked up many times. V is TRBV20-1 and J is TRBJ1-1; 8 bases match TRBD1. Germline V gives CDR1 DFQATT, CDR2 SNEGSKA (reference sequence). The CDR3 has 16 amino acids. The J segment lost 1 base and the V segment lost 4 bases, leaving 11 bases of the junction unmatched. DNA of the CDR3: TGCAGTGCTACGACCTTTGGGACAGGCACGAACACTGAAGCTTTCTTT. It codes for CSATTFGTGTNTEAFF.

This clone occurred many times. This rearrangement joins TRBV11-1 to TRBJ1-3; no clear D. Germline V CDR1 and CDR2: SGHAT, FQDESV (reference sequence). Trimming left V 5 bases short and J 1 base short, with 18 bases between. CDR3 length: 17 residues. CDR3 bases: TGTGCCAGCAGCCCGACGGACTTTGACGGATCTGGAAACACCATATATTTT. This encodes CASSPTDFDGSGNTIYF.